This T cell receptor (beta chain) was sequenced for a study of CD8+CD57+ T cells in acquired aplastic anemia (dated by TCRdb to 2016 to 2019). For context, the study as a whole: Extracted DNA from sorted CD4+ and CD8+ cells averaged approximately 3 ug, ranging from about 0.18 to 27.4 ug. CD8+CD57+ expansion was defined as a frequency above the mean frequency observed in healthy subjects. The study at large found these results: Over 25 CD8+ CDR3 sequences were found in both patients and controls but appeared to be highly expressed in patients and within the immunodominant clones of the patients. CD8+ Simpson's diversity did not differ significantly between patients and healthy controls (P=0.060).

Patients chosen for sequencing had shown expansion of CD8+CD57+ cells by flow cytometry. Every patient had severe acquired aplastic anemia, diagnosed using the International Study of Aplastic Anemia and Agranulocytosis and Camitta criteria. At the time blood was sampled, none of the patients had received any therapy. In this study, sorted CD4+ and CD8+ T cells from the blood of healthy subjects and of severe aplastic anemia patients had their TCR repertoires deep-sequenced. In the USA, patient enrollment took place under clinicaltrials.gov protocols 00001620, 01623167, 00001397, 00071045, 00081523 and 00961064. Ficoll-Paque density gradient centrifugation was used to isolate peripheral blood mononuclear cells. Before DNA extraction, CD4+ and CD8+ T cells were sorted with FACS or magnetic beads. Genomic DNA served as template for TCR beta VDJ combination and CDR3 sequence profiling. An Illumina HiSeq 2000 was used for TCR repertoire sequencing. The authors' analysis ran thus. Repertoires were assessed using TRBV/TRBJ rearrangement plots, CDR3 size and DJ length profiles, and Simpson's diversity index. Whichever DNA sequence was most abundant in the deep sequencing data was defined as the immunodominant clone. CDR3 amino acid sequences were screened for sharing across subjects and compared with published repertoires and the VDJdb database. TCRdb reprocessing: public reads trimmed at Q25 with fastp, clones called with MiXCR, in-frame beta chains kept. A single entry per CDR3 protein holds the most common genes and DNA from its merged rows. TCRdb, not the authors, supplied the V and J calls. In this sample the table shows approximately 250,000 distinct CDR3 sequences, approximately 80% of which occur a single time. The ten largest clones add up to 35% to 50% of the sample.

A note on this clonotype: The antigen it recognizes is unknown. The CDR3 end shows no conserved phenylalanine or tryptophan, and so a read error is likely. The limits of the CDR3 on the DNA are not certain, so only TCRdb's listed CDR3 is given.

The CDR3 is 16 residues long, ends included. CDR1 and CDR2, looked up from the germline V gene, are SNHLY and FYNNEI. This clonotype originated in a human donor with aplastic anemia. The V gene is TRBV2 and the J gene is TRBJ2-6; the listed D gene, TRBD1, was not tested against the DNA. Sequencing was done on a sample of sorted CD4+, CD8+, or CD8+CD57+ T cells (not recorded which) from PBMCs. The CDR3 region has the sequence CASSDADSNQPQHFGV.